Listed here are 27 T cell receptor beta chains from one sample, sequenced in a study of cytomegalovirus exposure and HLA in healthy donors. The PCR ran on 60 Vbeta and 13 Jbeta primers. TCRdb keeps only in-frame clones here, not all; method: immunoSEQ multiplex PCR. This table has about 52,000 clones, approximately 72% appearing once. Sequenced input: PBMCs. The receptors shown here come from a woman aged 45 to 65 in good health and CMV-seronegative.

On this clone itself: Different DNA sequences within this sample yield the same CDR3. The chain is built from TRBV18 and TRBJ1-1; D is possibly TRBD1 (6 bases). Germline lookup yields CDR1 KGHSH and CDR2 LQKENI. V gave up 2 bases and J gave up 1 base, with 8 bases separating them. This CDR3 region has 14 residues. This CDR3 is CASSPTRGNTEAFF. Written as DNA, the CDR3 is TGTGCCAGCTCACCAACCAGGGGGAACACTGAAGCTTTCTTT.

The rearrangement uses TRBV6-5 and TRBJ2-5; D is unclear. Looked up from germline, CDR1 is MNHEY and CDR2 is SVGAGI. The CDR3 has 15 amino acids. The V end was cut by 2 bases, the J end by 5 bases, with 15 bases between. The CDR3 is CASSYTYYPLETQYF. CDR3 bases: TGTGCCAGCAGTTACACCTACTACCCTCTGGAGACCCAGTACTTC.

V is TRBV19 and J is TRBJ2-3, with 10 bases that match TRBD2. Trimming took 7 bases from V and 7 from J; bases not matched to a gene: 5. Per the germline V gene, CDR1 is LNHDA and CDR2 is SQIVND (reference sequence). CDR3 length: 13 amino acids. The CDR3 coding sequence is TGTGCCAGTAAAGAGCGGGGGGGAAATACGCAGTATTTT. Translation gives CASKERGGNTQYF.

The chain combines TRBV18 with TRBJ1-2, with 8 bases identical to TRBD1. The length of the CDR3 is 17 residues. The ends lost 2 bases at V and 2 bases at J; junction bases unmatched: 10. Per germline, CDR1 KGHSH and CDR2 LQKENI. CDR3 loop: CASSPRGTGGINYGYTF. The CDR3 DNA is TGTGCCAGCTCACCAAGGGGAACAGGGGGAATAAACTATGGCTACACCTTC.

The V gene is TRBV18, the J gene TRBJ2-1; 15 bases are a match to TRBD2. The CDR3 has 15 amino acids. Germline V gives CDR1 KGHSH, CDR2 LQKENI. The junction had 4 bases not matched to a gene; V was cut back by 6 bases and J by 7 bases. The CDR3: CASSPGTSGRNEQFF. CDR3 DNA sequence: TGTGCCAGCTCCCCGGGGACTAGCGGGAGGAATGAGCAGTTCTTC. The full variable domain, with the rest looked up from reference TRBV18 and TRBJ2-1, is NAGVMQNPRHLVRRRGQEARLRCSPMKGHSHVYWYRQLPEEGLKFMVYLQKENIIDESGMPKERFSAEFPKEGPSILRIQQVVRGDSAAYFCASSPGTSGRNEQFFGPGTRLTVL.

This clone was observed once. DNA of the CDR3: TGTGCCAGCTCACCGGAACAGGGGTCGAGGGGAGCTTTCTTT. Its translation is CASSPEQGSRGAFF. V is TRBV18 and J is TRBJ1-1, with 7 bases identical to TRBD1. V was clipped by 3 bases and J by 10 bases; unmatched bases: 11. This CDR3 has 14 amino acids. Per the germline V gene, CDR1 is KGHSH and CDR2 is LQKENI.

There are a few counts of this clone. CDR3 protein: CASSIEANTEAFF. Here the CDR3 DNA reads TGCGCCAGCAGCATTGAGGCTAACACTGAAGCTTTCTTT. V usage is TRBV5-1 and J usage is TRBJ1-1; D not resolved. This CDR3 region has 13 residues. Germline CDR1 reads SGHRS; CDR2 reads YFSETQ. V was trimmed by 4 bases and J by 2 bases, leaving 9 bases between them.

The genes are TRBV5-3 and TRBJ1-2; D not resolved. TRBV5-3 is an ORF; its function is uncertain. The CDR3 has 12 residues. V dropped 1 base and J dropped 6 bases, with 7 bases sitting between them. The CDR3: CARSLFADGYTF. The DNA for the CDR3 is TGTGCCAGAAGCTTGTTTGCAGATGGCTACACCTTC.

The rearrangement uses TRBV5-6 and TRBJ2-5; 7 nucleotides align to TRBD1. Germline V gene data show CDR1 as SGHDT and CDR2 as YYEEEE. This CDR3 region has 12 residues. The J segment lost 5 bases and the V segment lost 4 bases, leaving 2 bases of the junction unmatched. The CDR3 here is CASSTGVETQYF. The CDR3 DNA reads TGTGCCAGCAGCACAGGGGTGGAGACCCAGTACTTC.

This chain joins TRBV9 and TRBJ2-3, with a tentative D call TRBD2 (5 bases). The CDR3 sequence is 15 residues long. The V and J ends lost 0 bases and 5 bases respectively, with 13 bases between them. Per the germline V gene, CDR1 is SGDLS and CDR2 is YYNGEE. CDR3 region: CASSVGVSEVDTQYF. The CDR3 nucleotides are TGTGCCAGCAGCGTAGGGGTTAGCGAGGTAGATACGCAGTATTTT.

V and J are TRBV5-1 and TRBJ1-1; D unresolved. This CDR3 comprises 15 residues. Germline V lookup: CDR1 SGHRS, CDR2 YFSETQ. Trimming took 1 base from V and 3 from J, leaving 13 bases between them. The CDR3 sequence is CASSLIPGGYTEAFF. The CDR3 DNA reads TGCGCCAGCAGCTTGATCCCCGGCGGCTACACTGAAGCTTTCTTT.

The chain links TRBV28 to TRBJ2-7; D may be TRBD1 (6 bases). Germline V gives CDR1 MDHEN, CDR2 SYDVKM. This CDR3 comprises 13 residues. Trimming took 5 bases from V and 9 from J, leaving 17 bases between them. The CDR3 sequence is CASSLPDRSVQYF. Here the CDR3 DNA reads TGTGCCAGCAGTCTACCTGACAGGAGTGTGCAGTACTTC.

The V and J genes are TRBV5-1 and TRBJ1-4; D may be TRBD1 (6 bases). The CDR3 length is 16 residues. V gave up 2 bases and J gave up 1 base, with 12 bases separating them. Looked up from germline, CDR1 is SGHRS and CDR2 is YFSETQ. The CDR3 sequence: CASSFQGSVTNEKLFF. Here the CDR3 DNA reads TGCGCCAGCAGCTTTCAGGGGTCGGTAACTAATGAAAAACTGTTTTTT.

The rearrangement links TRBV5-1 to TRBJ1-2; D is unresolved. V lost 0 bases, J lost 2 bases, and 8 bases lay in between. There are 14 residues in the CDR3. The germline V gene encodes CDR1 SGHRS and CDR2 YFSETQ. The DNA for the CDR3 is TGCGCCAGCAGCTTGGATACACCAAACTATGGCTACACCTTC. This codes for CASSLDTPNYGYTF.

The V call is TRBV5-1, the J call TRBJ2-6; tentatively, D is TRBD1 (6 bases). V was pared by 4 bases and J by 2 bases, with 19 bases between. Looked up from germline, CDR1 is SGHRS and CDR2 is YFSETQ. The CDR3 contains 18 residues. The CDR3 region has the DNA TGCGCCAGCAGCCACCAGAAGGACAGCAATGCTGGGGCCAACGTCCTGACTTTC. Residues: CASSHQKDSNAGANVLTF.

The chain is built from TRBV5-1 and TRBJ1-2, with 7 bases that match TRBD1. Germline loops: CDR1 SGHRS, CDR2 YFSETQ. V was pared by 3 bases and J by 2 bases, with 4 bases of the junction left unmatched. The CDR3 length is 14 residues. CDR3 sequence reads: CASSSGGGNYGYTF. The CDR3 nucleotides are TGCGCCAGCAGCTCAGGAGGGGGCAACTATGGCTACACCTTC.

The V and J genes are TRBV7-2 and TRBJ1-2, with 7 bases matching TRBD1. The CDR3 totals 14 residues. Per the germline V gene, CDR1 is SGHTA and CDR2 is FQGNSA. The trim removed 1 base at V and 8 bases at J, leaving 7 bases unmatched. In DNA form, the CDR3 reads TGTGCCAGCAGCTTAGGGGACAGAGCCTGGGGCTACACCTTC. Protein: CASSLGDRAWGYTF.

This clone was detected only a few times. The chain has TRBV15 and TRBJ1-1; the D is unclear. The CDR3 loop spans 17 amino acids. Trimming took off 0 bases at V and 1 base at J, with 15 bases between the two ends. The V gene's germline CDR1 is LNHNV and CDR2 YYDKDF (reference sequence). The CDR3 region has the DNA TGTGCCACCAGCAGAGATGGGTCCGTAACAGAGAACACTGAAGCTTTCTTT. Translating it yields CATSRDGSVTENTEAFF.

This clone was observed once. The chain carries TRBV30 and TRBJ2-5; 13 bases agree with TRBD2. The end of the DNA aligns better with TRBJ2-7, so the J call may be wrong. CDR1 is GTSNPN and CDR2 is SVGIG in the germline V gene (reference sequence). There are 17 residues in the CDR3. The CDR3 DNA is TGTGCCTGGAGCTCCCAATTGGGACTAGCGGGGATTTACGAGCAGTACTTC. Amino acids: CAWSSQLGLAGIYEQYF.

The chain joins TRBV30 to TRBJ2-7; possibly TRBD1 for D (6 bases). The V end was cut by 2 bases, the J end by 0 bases, with 8 bases between. Germline V lookup: CDR1 GTSNPN, CDR2 SVGIG (reference sequence). The CDR3 consists of 13 residues. The CDR3 loop is CAWSTGSSYEQYF. The CDR3 nucleotides read TGTGCCTGGAGTACAGGGAGCTCCTACGAGCAGTACTTC.

V gene TRBV18 combines with J gene TRBJ1-6; no definite D call. V was trimmed by 2 bases and J by 8 bases, leaving 16 bases between them. The CDR3 is 16 amino acids. The germline gives CDR1 KGHSH, CDR2 LQKENI. The CDR3 nucleotides read TGTGCCAGCTCACCAAGTAGCCCCACTATAGATTCACCCCTCCACTTT. Translating it yields CASSPSSPTIDSPLHF.

The genes are TRBV6-5 and TRBJ2-7; 7 bases are a match to TRBD2. Looked up from germline, CDR1 is MNHEY and CDR2 is SVGAGI. V was pared by 9 bases and J by 4 bases, with 6 bases of the junction left unmatched. The CDR3 runs 12 residues. CDR3 coding DNA: TGTGCCAGTGGGGACTACCCTTACGAGCAGTACTTC. It specifies CASGDYPYEQYF.

The rearrangement joins TRBV28 to TRBJ2-2; 11 bases fit TRBD2. The CDR3 covers 16 residues. Germline V lookup: CDR1 MDHEN, CDR2 SYDVKM. J gave up 3 bases and V 6 bases, and 6 bases lay outside the gene matches. The CDR3: CASSKTSGMDTGELFF. Here the CDR3 DNA reads TGTGCCAGCAGCAAGACTAGCGGGATGGACACCGGGGAGCTGTTTTTT.

The rearrangement joins TRBV28 to TRBJ1-2; TRBD1 aligns across 8 bases. This CDR3 region has 14 residues. J gave up 4 bases and V 6 bases, and 7 bases lay outside the gene matches. CDR1 and CDR2 (germline): MDHEN, SYDVKM. The CDR3 is CASRTGTGFYGYTF. The CDR3 DNA reads as TGTGCCAGCAGGACCGGGACAGGCTTCTATGGCTACACCTTC.

V and J are TRBV5-1 and TRBJ2-1; 7 positions agree with TRBD2. CDR3 length equals 12 residues. The trim removed 0 bases at V and 9 bases at J, leaving 0 bases unmatched. Germline CDR1 and CDR2: SGHRS and YFSETQ. CDR3 nucleotides: TGCGCCAGCAGCTTGGGGGGGGGTGAGCAGTTCTTC. Translating gives CASSLGGGEQFF.

The rearrangement links TRBV9 to TRBJ2-7; 9 bases are shared with TRBD1. J was trimmed by 3 bases and V by 2 bases; bases with no gene match: 0. Germline V gene sequence: CDR1 SGDLS, CDR2 YYNGEE. CDR3 size: 13 residues. Here the CDR3 reads CASSVTGGYEQYF. In DNA, the CDR3 is TGTGCCAGCAGCGTGACAGGGGGCTACGAGCAGTACTTC.

The rearrangement uses TRBV6-5 and TRBJ1-1; D uncertain. The CDR3 extends over 15 amino acids. V dropped 2 bases and J dropped 1 base, with 11 bases sitting between them. Germline-derived CDR1 and CDR2 are MNHEY and SVGAGI. Here the CDR3 DNA reads TGTGCCAGCAGTTACAAGACTCTGGGGAACACTGAAGCTTTCTTT. This codes for CASSYKTLGNTEAFF.